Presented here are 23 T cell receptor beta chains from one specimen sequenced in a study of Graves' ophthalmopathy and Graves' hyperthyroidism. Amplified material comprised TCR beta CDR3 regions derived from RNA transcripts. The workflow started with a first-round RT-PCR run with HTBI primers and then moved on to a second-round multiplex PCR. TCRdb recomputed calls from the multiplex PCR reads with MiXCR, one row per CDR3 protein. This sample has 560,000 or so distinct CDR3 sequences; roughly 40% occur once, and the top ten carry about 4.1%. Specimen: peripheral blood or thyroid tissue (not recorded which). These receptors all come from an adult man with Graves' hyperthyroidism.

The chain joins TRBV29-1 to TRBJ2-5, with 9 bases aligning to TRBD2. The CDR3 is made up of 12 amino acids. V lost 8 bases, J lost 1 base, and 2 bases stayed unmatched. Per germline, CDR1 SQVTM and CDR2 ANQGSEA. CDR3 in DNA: TGCAGCTTAGCGGGGGCCCAAGAGACCCAGTACTTC. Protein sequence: CSLAGAQETQYF. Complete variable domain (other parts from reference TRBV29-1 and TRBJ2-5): SAVISQKPSRDICQRGTSLTIQCQVDSQVTMMFWYRQQPGQSLTLIATANQGSEATYESGFVIDKFPISRPNLTFSTLTVSNMSPEDSSIYLCSLAGAQETQYFGPGTRLLVL.

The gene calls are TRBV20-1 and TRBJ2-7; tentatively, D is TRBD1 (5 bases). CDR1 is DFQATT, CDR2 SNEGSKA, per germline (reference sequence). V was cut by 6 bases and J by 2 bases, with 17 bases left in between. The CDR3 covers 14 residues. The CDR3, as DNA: TGCAGTGCCAGCAGTTATGACAGAACCTACGAGCAGTACTTC. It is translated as CSASSYDRTYEQYF.

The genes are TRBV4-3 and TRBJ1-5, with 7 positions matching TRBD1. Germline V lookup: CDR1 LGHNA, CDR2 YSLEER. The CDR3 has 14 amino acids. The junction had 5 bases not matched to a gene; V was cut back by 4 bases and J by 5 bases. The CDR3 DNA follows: TGCGCCAGCAGCCGCGGGACAGCTGATCAGCCCCAGCATTTT. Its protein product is CASSRGTADQPQHF.

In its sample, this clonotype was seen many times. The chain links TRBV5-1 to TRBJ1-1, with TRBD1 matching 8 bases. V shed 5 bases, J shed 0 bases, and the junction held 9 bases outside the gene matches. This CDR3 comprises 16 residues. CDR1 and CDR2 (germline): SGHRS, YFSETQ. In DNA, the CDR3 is TGCGCCAGCAGTCACGGGACAGGAATCATGAACACTGAAGCTTTCTTT. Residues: CASSHGTGIMNTEAFF.

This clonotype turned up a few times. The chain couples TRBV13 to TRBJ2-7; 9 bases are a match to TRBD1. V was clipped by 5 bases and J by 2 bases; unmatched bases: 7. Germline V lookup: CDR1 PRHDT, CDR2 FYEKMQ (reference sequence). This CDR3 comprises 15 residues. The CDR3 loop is CASSPGQGPTYEQYF. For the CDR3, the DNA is TGTGCCAGCAGCCCCGGACAGGGGCCTACCTACGAGCAGTACTTC.

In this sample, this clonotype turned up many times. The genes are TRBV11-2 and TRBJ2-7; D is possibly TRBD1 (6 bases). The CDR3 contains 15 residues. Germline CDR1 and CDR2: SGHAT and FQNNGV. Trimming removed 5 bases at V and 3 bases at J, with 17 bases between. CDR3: CASSDTGRKVYEQYF. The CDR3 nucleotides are TGTGCCAGCAGCGACACAGGGAGAAAGGTCTACGAGCAGTACTTC.

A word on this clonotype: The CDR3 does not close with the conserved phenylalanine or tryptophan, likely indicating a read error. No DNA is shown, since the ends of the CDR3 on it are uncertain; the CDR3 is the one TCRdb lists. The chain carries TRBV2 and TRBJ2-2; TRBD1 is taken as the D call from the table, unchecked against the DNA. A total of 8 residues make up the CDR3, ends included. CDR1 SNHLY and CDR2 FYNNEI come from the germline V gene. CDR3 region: CASRLSAT.

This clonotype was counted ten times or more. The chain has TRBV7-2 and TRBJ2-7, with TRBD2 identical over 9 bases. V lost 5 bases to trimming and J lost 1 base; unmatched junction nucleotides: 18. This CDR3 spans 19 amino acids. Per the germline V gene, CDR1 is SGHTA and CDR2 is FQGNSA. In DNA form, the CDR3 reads TGTGCCAGCAGCCTAAACCTTTTGGGTTTAGCGGGGGTTTCCTACGAGCAGTACTTC. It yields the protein CASSLNLLGLAGVSYEQYF.

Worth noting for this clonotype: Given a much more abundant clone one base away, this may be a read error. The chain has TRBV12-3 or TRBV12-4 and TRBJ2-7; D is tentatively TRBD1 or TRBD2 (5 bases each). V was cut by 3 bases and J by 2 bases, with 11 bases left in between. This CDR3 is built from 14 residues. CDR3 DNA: TGTGCCAGCAGTTTTCGGGGCTATACCTACGAGCAGTACTTC. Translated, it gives CASSFRGYTYEQYF.

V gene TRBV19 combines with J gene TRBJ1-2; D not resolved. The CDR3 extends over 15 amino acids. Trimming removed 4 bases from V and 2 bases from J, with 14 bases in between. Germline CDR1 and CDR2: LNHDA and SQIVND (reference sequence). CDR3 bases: TGTGCCAGTAGTACCGCCACCGGGGTGAACTATGGCTACACCTTC. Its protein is CASSTATGVNYGYTF.

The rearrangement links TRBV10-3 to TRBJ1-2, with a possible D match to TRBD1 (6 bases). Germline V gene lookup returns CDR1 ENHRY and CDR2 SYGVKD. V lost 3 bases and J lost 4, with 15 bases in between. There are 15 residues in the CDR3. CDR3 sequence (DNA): TGTGCCATCAGTGAAGGGGGTGAGGGGGGCTATGGCTACACCTTC. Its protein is CAISEGGEGGYGYTF.

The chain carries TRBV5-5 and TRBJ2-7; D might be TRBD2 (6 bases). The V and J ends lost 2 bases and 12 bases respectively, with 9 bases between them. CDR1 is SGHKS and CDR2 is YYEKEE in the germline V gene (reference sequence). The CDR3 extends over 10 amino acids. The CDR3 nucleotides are TGTGCCAGCAGCTTATTGGGGGGGTACTTC. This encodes CASSLLGGYF.

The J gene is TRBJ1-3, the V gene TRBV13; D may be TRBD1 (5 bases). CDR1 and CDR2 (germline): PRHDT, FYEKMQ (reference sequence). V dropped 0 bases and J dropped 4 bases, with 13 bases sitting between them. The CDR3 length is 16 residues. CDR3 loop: CASSLGNRDGGNTIYF. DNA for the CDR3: TGTGCCAGCAGCTTAGGGAACCGGGACGGGGGAAACACCATATATTTT.

CDR3 nucleotide sequence: TGTGCCAGCAGTGCCGCTGGACAGGGCAATACCGGGGACGGTGGGGCCAACGTCCTGACTTTC. This codes for CASSAAGQGNTGDGGANVLTF. J is TRBJ2-6 and V is TRBV2; TRBD1 agrees at 8 bases. The CDR3 contains 21 residues. Trimming took 4 bases from V and 3 from J; bases not matched to a gene: 20. CDR1 is SNHLY, CDR2 FYNNEI, per germline.

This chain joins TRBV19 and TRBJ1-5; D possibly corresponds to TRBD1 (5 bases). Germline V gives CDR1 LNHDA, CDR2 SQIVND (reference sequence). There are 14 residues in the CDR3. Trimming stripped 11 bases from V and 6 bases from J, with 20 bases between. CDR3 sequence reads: CAWSVGGPGQPQHF. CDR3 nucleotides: TGTGCCTGGAGTGTCGGGGGACCAGGTCAGCCCCAGCATTTT.

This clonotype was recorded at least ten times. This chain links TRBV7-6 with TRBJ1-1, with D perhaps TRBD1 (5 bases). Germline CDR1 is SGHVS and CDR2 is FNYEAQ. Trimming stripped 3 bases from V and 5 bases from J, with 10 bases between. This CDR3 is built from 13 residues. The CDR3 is CASSFGRETEAFF. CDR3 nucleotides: TGTGCCAGCAGCTTTGGCAGGGAAACTGAAGCTTTCTTT.

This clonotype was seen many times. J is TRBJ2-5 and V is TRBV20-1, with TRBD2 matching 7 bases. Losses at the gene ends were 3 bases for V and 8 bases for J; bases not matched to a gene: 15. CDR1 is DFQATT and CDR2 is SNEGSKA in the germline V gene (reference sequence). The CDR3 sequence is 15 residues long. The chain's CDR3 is CSASGRGSYKRTQYF. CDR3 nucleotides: TGCAGTGCTAGTGGGCGGGGGTCTTACAAGAGAACCCAGTACTTC.

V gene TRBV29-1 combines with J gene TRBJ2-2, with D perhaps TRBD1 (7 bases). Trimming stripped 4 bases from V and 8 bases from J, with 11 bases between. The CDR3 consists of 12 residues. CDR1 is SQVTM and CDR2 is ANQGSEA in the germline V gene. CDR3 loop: CSVAGGGGELFF. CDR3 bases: TGCAGCGTTGCAGGGGGAGGTGGGGAGCTGTTTTTT.

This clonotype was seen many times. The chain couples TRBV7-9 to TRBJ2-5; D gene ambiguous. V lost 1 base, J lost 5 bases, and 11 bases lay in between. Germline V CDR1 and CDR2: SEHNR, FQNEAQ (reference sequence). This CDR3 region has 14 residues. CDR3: CASSLVGPPETQYF. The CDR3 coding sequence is TGTGCCAGCAGCTTAGTCGGACCCCCGGAGACCCAGTACTTC.

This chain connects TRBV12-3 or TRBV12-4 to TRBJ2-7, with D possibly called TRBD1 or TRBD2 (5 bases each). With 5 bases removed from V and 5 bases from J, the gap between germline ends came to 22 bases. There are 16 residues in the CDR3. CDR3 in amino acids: CASSALRDAKGHEQYF. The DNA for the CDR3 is TGTGCCAGCAGTGCACTACGGGACGCCAAAGGCCACGAGCAGTACTTC.

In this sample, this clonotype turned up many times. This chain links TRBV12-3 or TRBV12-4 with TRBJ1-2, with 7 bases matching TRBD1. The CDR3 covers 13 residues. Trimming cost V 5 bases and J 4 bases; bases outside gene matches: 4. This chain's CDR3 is CASSPTGFYGYTF. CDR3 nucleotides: TGTGCCAGCAGTCCGACAGGGTTCTATGGCTACACCTTC.

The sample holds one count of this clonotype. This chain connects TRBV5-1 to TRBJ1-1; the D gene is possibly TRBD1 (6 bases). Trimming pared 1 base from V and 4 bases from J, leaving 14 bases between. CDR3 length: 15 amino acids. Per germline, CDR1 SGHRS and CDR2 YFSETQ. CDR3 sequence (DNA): TGCGCCAGCAGCTTGACGGTAGCGGGGGCCACTGAAGCTTTCTTT. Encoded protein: CASSLTVAGATEAFF.

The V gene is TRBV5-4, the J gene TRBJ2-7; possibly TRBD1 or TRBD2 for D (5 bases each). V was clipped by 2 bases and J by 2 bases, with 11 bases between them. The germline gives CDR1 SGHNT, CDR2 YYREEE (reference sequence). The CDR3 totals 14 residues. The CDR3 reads CASSFWGKTYEQYF. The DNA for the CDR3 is TGTGCCAGCAGCTTTTGGGGGAAAACCTACGAGCAGTACTTC.